A single sample is the source of the 19 T cell receptor beta chains below, sequenced in a study of STAT3 mutations in large granular lymphocyte leukemia. Notes on the study in general: At least one immunodominant TCR beta clonotype appeared in every T-cell large granular lymphocyte leukemia patient.

These receptors lack a known antigen. Sequencing was performed with immunoSEQ multiplex PCR; in TCRdb, only in-frame clones are kept and a portion is missing. The repertoire consists of 1,500 to 2,000 clones, with 55% occurring once and the leading ten covering roughly 34%. Source material: peripheral blood mononuclear cells. The source is a man aged 55 to 70 with T-cell large granular lymphocyte leukemia. Some clones in this sample may be carry-over from other donors' samples.

This clone was observed once. V is TRBV7-9 and J is TRBJ2-5; 10 nucleotides align to TRBD2. There are 16 residues in the CDR3. Trimming at V came to 1 base and at J to 4 bases, leaving 6 bases not matched to a gene. Germline CDR1 is SEHNR and CDR2 is FQNEAQ (reference sequence). CDR3: CASSLGLAGVGETQYF. The CDR3 DNA sequence: TGTGCCAGCAGCTTAGGGCTAGCGGGAGTTGGAGAGACCCAGTACTTC.

This chain links TRBV7-7 with TRBJ2-1; perhaps TRBD2 as D (5 bases). V was trimmed by 4 bases and J by 0 bases, leaving 10 bases between them. Germline V lookup: CDR1 SSHAT, CDR2 FNYEAQ (reference sequence). The CDR3 covers 15 residues. This CDR3 is CASSSLGSSYNEQFF. The CDR3 DNA is TGTGCCAGCAGCTCCCTAGGGAGCTCCTACAATGAGCAGTTCTTC.

V usage is TRBV7-9 and J usage is TRBJ2-1; D possibly uses TRBD1 or TRBD2 (6 bases each). Trimming cost V 5 bases and J 0 bases, with 14 bases left between them. Germline assignment: CDR1 SEHNR and CDR2 FQNEAQ (reference sequence). This CDR3 is 16 amino acids long. For the CDR3, the DNA is TGTGCCAGCAGCCATCGGGGGCGGGACTCCTACAATGAGCAGTTCTTC. Encoded protein: CASSHRGRDSYNEQFF.

This chain joins TRBV5-1 and TRBJ1-1; perhaps TRBD1 as D (5 bases). Trimming took off 0 bases at V and 4 bases at J, with 13 bases between the two ends. The germline V gene has CDR1 SGHRS and CDR2 YFSETQ. The CDR3 is 15 residues long. CDR3 coding DNA: TGCGCCAGCAGCTTGGGGCAGGGCGGTGTCACTGAAGCTTTCTTT. Translation gives CASSLGQGGVTEAFF. The full variable domain, with the rest looked up from reference TRBV5-1 and TRBJ1-1, is KAGVTQTPRYLIKTRGQQVTLSCSPISGHRSVSWYQQTPGQGLQFLFEYFSETQRNKGNFPGRFSGRQFSNSRSEMNVSTLELGDSALYLCASSLGQGGVTEAFFGQGTRLTVV.

The chain uses TRBV7-9 and TRBJ1-1; TRBD1 matches 8 bases. In germline, CDR1 is SEHNR, CDR2 FQNEAQ (reference sequence). Trimming at V came to 5 bases and at J to 5 bases, leaving 4 bases not matched to a gene. CDR3 length equals 13 residues. CDR3 sequence: CASSLQGGTEAFF. CDR3 coding DNA: TGTGCCAGCAGCCTACAGGGGGGTACTGAAGCTTTCTTT.

This clone was counted only a few times. The chain carries TRBV27 and TRBJ2-7; the match to TRBD1 covers 9 bases. J lost 2 bases, V lost 7 bases, and 6 bases had no gene match. Germline lookup yields CDR1 MNHEY and CDR2 SMNVEV (reference sequence). The CDR3 covers 14 residues. CDR3 loop: CASKVRDRAYEQYF. Written as DNA, the CDR3 is TGTGCCAGCAAAGTCCGGGACAGGGCCTACGAGCAGTACTTC.

This clone was seen just once. The V and J genes are TRBV2 and TRBJ1-1; the D is unclear. CDR1 and CDR2 from the germline V gene are SNHLY and FYNNEI. The ends were cut back, 4 bases at V and 3 bases at J, with 9 bases in the middle. This CDR3 contains 13 residues. CDR3 DNA: TGTGCCAGCAGTGTAGAGGAGGACACTGAAGCTTTCTTT. It encodes CASSVEEDTEAFF. The full variable domain, with the rest looked up from reference TRBV2 and TRBJ1-1, is EPEVTQTPSHQVTQMGQEVILRCVPISNHLYFYWYRQILGQKVEFLVSFYNNEISEKSEIFDDQFSVERPDGSNFTLKIRSTKLEDSAMYFCASSVEEDTEAFFGQGTRLTVV.

This clone has only a few counts. The genes are TRBV6-1 and TRBJ2-7; D gene ambiguous. The germline gives CDR1 MNHNS, CDR2 SASEGT. This CDR3 contains 11 residues. Trimming left V 0 bases short and J 3 bases short, with 0 bases between. CDR3: CASSEAYEQYF. The CDR3 coding sequence is TGTGCCAGCAGTGAAGCCTACGAGCAGTACTTC.

This clone was observed once. The V gene is TRBV10-3, the J gene TRBJ2-7; the match to TRBD1 covers 7 bases. The CDR3 length is 14 residues. The J segment lost 2 bases and the V segment lost 7 bases, leaving 8 bases of the junction unmatched. CDR1 and CDR2 from the germline V gene are ENHRY and SYGVKD. The CDR3 region is CAINPSGGTYEQYF. In nucleotides, the CDR3 is TGTGCCATCAACCCGTCAGGGGGAACCTACGAGCAGTACTTC.

The chain recombines TRBV27 with TRBJ2-7; D tentatively fits TRBD1 or TRBD2 (5 bases each). Germline V gene sequence: CDR1 MNHEY, CDR2 SMNVEV (reference sequence). Trimming cost V 8 bases and J 6 bases, with 26 bases left between them. This CDR3 has 16 residues. The CDR3 protein is CASRPRPGTYLPEQYF. DNA for the CDR3: TGTGCCAGCCGCCCAAGACCCGGGACCTACCTACCCGAGCAGTACTTC.

This clone has just a few counts. This chain joins TRBV6-1 and TRBJ1-5; no clear D gene. V gave up 7 bases and J gave up 5 bases, with 12 bases separating them. Per germline, CDR1 MNHNS and CDR2 SASEGT. The CDR3 runs 13 residues. The DNA for the CDR3 is TGTGCCAGCACCTCGGACGGAGATCAGCCCCAGCATTTT. Protein: CASTSDGDQPQHF.

The chain joins TRBV7-9 to TRBJ1-2; D may be TRBD1 (5 bases). The CDR3 totals 14 residues. Germline CDR1 and CDR2: SEHNR and FQNEAQ (reference sequence). Trimming took 3 bases from V and 4 from J, leaving 12 bases between them. CDR3 bases: TGTGCCAGCAGCTTTCTACAGGCCATCTATGGCTACACCTTC. It yields the protein CASSFLQAIYGYTF.

The V and J genes are TRBV11-2 and TRBJ2-7; 9 bases fit TRBD1. The CDR3 loop spans 15 amino acids. Trimming took 0 bases from V and 3 from J; bases not matched to a gene: 3. From germline, CDR1 is SGHAT and CDR2 FQNNGV. CDR3 sequence (DNA): TGTGCCAGCAGCTTAGAGACAGGGGGTTACTACGAGCAGTACTTC. Encoded protein: CASSLETGGYYEQYF.

This chain joins TRBV6-6 and TRBJ1-1; no definite D call. The CDR3 loop spans 13 amino acids. Trimming cost V 0 bases and J 3 bases, with 5 bases left between them. Germline CDR1 and CDR2: MNHNY and SVGAGI (reference sequence). The CDR3: CASSYSGYTEAFF. The CDR3 DNA reads TGTGCCAGCAGTTACTCGGGATACACTGAAGCTTTCTTT.

The V gene is TRBV30, the J gene TRBJ1-1; 7 positions agree with TRBD1. The germline V gene encodes CDR1 GTSNPN and CDR2 SVGIG (reference sequence). Trimming took 3 bases from V and 6 from J; bases not matched to a gene: 10. This CDR3 has 14 amino acids. The CDR3 region is CAWRARQGGAEAFF. The CDR3 DNA is TGTGCCTGGAGGGCGAGACAGGGAGGGGCTGAAGCTTTCTTT. The full variable domain, with the rest looked up from reference TRBV30 and TRBJ1-1, is SQTIHQWPATLVQPVGSPLSLECTVEGTSNPNLYWYRQAAGRGLQLLFYSVGIGQISSEVPQNLSASRPQDRQFILSSKKLLLSDSGFYLCAWRARQGGAEAFFGQGTRLTVV.

CDR3 nucleotides: TGTGCCACCAGCAGAGTCCACCGAGGGGCTCGAGAGACCCAGTACTTC. Amino acids: CATSRVHRGARETQYF. The chain links TRBV15 to TRBJ2-5; possibly TRBD1 or TRBD2 for D (5 bases each). CDR3 length: 16 residues. Per the germline V gene, CDR1 is LNHNV and CDR2 is YYDKDF (reference sequence). Trimming left V 1 base short and J 4 bases short, with 16 bases between.

By its share, this clone is hyperexpanded. The V call is TRBV11-3, the J call TRBJ2-1; a possible D gene is TRBD2 (5 bases). The V and J ends lost 1 base and 2 bases respectively, with 12 bases between them. The CDR3 consists of 16 residues. CDR1 and CDR2 (germline): SGHNT, YENEEA. CDR3 sequence: CASSLGPWTPYNEQFF. Here the CDR3 DNA reads TGTGCCAGCAGCTTAGGGCCTTGGACTCCCTACAATGAGCAGTTCTTC.

The V gene is TRBV29-1, the J gene TRBJ2-7; 7 bases line up with TRBD1. This CDR3 region has 14 residues. With V trimmed by 4 bases and J by 3 bases, 9 bases remained unmatched. Germline lookup yields CDR1 SQVTM and CDR2 ANQGSEA. CDR3 sequence (DNA): TGCAGCGTTGGAGGGGGCGCGGTTCTCTACGAGCAGTACTTC. Translating gives CSVGGGAVLYEQYF.

The chain has TRBV5-1 and TRBJ2-7, with D possibly TRBD2 on 6 matching bases. The V gene lost 0 bases and the J gene lost 4 bases, with 14 bases spanning the gap. CDR3 size: 15 residues. In germline, CDR1 is SGHRS, CDR2 YFSETQ. The CDR3 sequence is CASSLALEGSYEQYF. The CDR3 DNA reads TGCGCCAGCAGCTTGGCTTTGGAGGGCAGTTACGAGCAGTACTTC. Complete variable domain (other parts from reference TRBV5-1 and TRBJ2-7): KAGVTQTPRYLIKTRGQQVTLSCSPISGHRSVSWYQQTPGQGLQFLFEYFSETQRNKGNFPGRFSGRQFSNSRSEMNVSTLELGDSALYLCASSLALEGSYEQYFGPGTRLTVT.